This T cell receptor (beta chain) derives from a study of blood T cell repertoires in COVID-19. How the authors handled the data: Estimation of nucleated cell counts relied on the amplification of reference gene primers. Some clones are missing from TCRdb's copy, which holds only in-frame ones; the method was immunoSEQ multiplex PCR. V and J calls and clone size are as listed in that table; D and trimming were resolved from the DNA. The sample carries nearly 80,000 clones, roughly 80% recorded once. Only one count was recorded for this clone. This TCR derives from a woman aged 70-85 years with acute or convalescent COVID-19. The sample consisted of peripheral blood.

The CDR3 region has the DNA TGTGCCAGCAGCTTTCCTCGTGTTCGACAGGGGACAACTAATGAAAAACTGTTTTTT. Encoded protein: CASSFPRVRQGTTNEKLFF. This chain joins TRBV7-9 and TRBJ1-4; 8 bases are a match to TRBD1. V lost 3 bases, J lost 0 bases, and 12 bases stayed unmatched. There are 19 residues in the CDR3. CDR1 is SEHNR and CDR2 is FQNEAQ in the germline V gene (reference sequence).